These T cell receptor beta chains were read from a single sample in a study of shared clonotypes between healthy human individuals. TCRdb keeps only in-frame clones here, not all; method: immunoSEQ multiplex PCR. The repertoire includes 2 million to 2.5 million clones, approximately 94% of them detected once, and about 1.1% sits in the top ten. The sequencing sample was made of naive CD8+ T cells sorted from blood. The receptors originated from a man aged 18 to 29 in good health. CDR3s include the opening cysteine and the closing phenylalanine or tryptophan. The D gene is left open where the match is weak. Some rows have no size entry. The others give once, few or many, or a class for an expanded clone.

D | size | J | V | DNA | CDR3
TRBD1 | - | TRBJ2-5 | TRBV5-1 | TGCGCCAGCAGCTTACAGGGGGCAGGGGAGACCCAGTACTTC | CASSLQGAGETQYF
TRBD2 | - | TRBJ2-7 | TRBV4-3 | TGCGCCAGCAGCCAAGAATGGCTAGCGGATAACTACGAGCAGTACTTC | CASSQEWLADNYEQYF
TRBD2 | - | TRBJ2-5 | TRBV5-8 | TGTGCCAGCAGCTCTCTAGCGGGATGGTACCAAGAGACCCAGTACTTC | CASSSLAGWYQETQYF
TRBD2 | few | TRBJ2-7 | TRBV19 | TGTGCCAGTAGTATCGGACTAGCGGGATACGAGCAGTACTTC | CASSIGLAGYEQYF
- | - | TRBJ1-2 | TRBV27 | TGTGCCAGCAGTTCTTCCTCGACAGGCGACTATGGCTACACCTTC | CASSSSSTGDYGYTF
- | few | TRBJ1-5 | TRBV30 | TGTGCCTGGAGGGAGTCTGGGGTATCAAATCAGCCCCAGCATTTT | CAWRESGVSNQPQHF
- | - | TRBJ2-3 | TRBV7-9 | TGTGCCAGCAGCTTAAACGGGAGCACAGATACGCAGTATTTT | CASSLNGSTDTQYF
- | - | TRBJ2-5 | TRBV5-8 | TGTGCCAGCAGCAAGGACAGACACCAAGAGACCCAGTACTTC | CASSKDRHQETQYF
TRBD2 | - | TRBJ2-1 | TRBV9 | TGTGCCAGCAGCGTCGTAGCGGGAGGTCTCAATGAGCAGTTCTTC | CASSVVAGGLNEQFF
TRBD2 | - | TRBJ2-2 | TRBV4-3 | TGCGCCAGCAGCGCGGGACTAAACACCGGGGAGCTGTTTTTT | CASSAGLNTGELFF
- | - | TRBJ2-5 | TRBV2 | TGTGCCAGCAGTGAATCCATAGGGGACGAGACCCAGTACTTC | CASSESIGDETQYF
- | - | TRBJ1-1 | TRBV27 | TGTGCCAGCAGCGACATCAGGGAGGGGACTGAAGCTTTCTTT | CASSDIREGTEAFF
- | once | TRBJ2-3 | TRBV15 | TGTGCCACCAGCAGAGATGACAGTCCTGGGGCCACAGATACGCAGTATTTT | CATSRDDSPGATDTQYF
- | - | TRBJ2-7 | TRBV4-3 | TGCGCCAGCAGCCAGGGGGGTTCCTACGAGCAGTACTTC | CASSQGGSYEQYF
- | - | TRBJ2-5 | TRBV11-1 | TGTGCCAGCAGCTGGTTAAACAGGGAAGAGACCCAGTACTTC | CASSWLNREETQYF
TRBD1 | - | TRBJ2-7 | TRBV27 | TGTGCCAGCAGTTTGACAGGGGGCGCTGGGTACGAGCAGTACTTC | CASSLTGGAGYEQYF
- | - | TRBJ1-1 | TRBV29-1 | TGCAGCGTTGAACGAGACGCGGAGAACACTGAAGCTTTCTTT | CSVERDAENTEAFF
- | - | TRBJ1-1 | TRBV15 | TGTGCCACCAGCAGAGAAGGTTTAAGGGTGGGGGTGAACACTGAAGCTTTCTTT | CATSREGLRVGVNTEAFF
- | - | TRBJ1-5 | TRBV7-9 | TGTGCCAGCAGCTTGGGCGAACAGCCCCAGCATTTT | CASSLGEQPQHF
- | - | TRBJ2-7 | TRBV19 | TGTGCCAGTAGTACCGGGGTCGGCTACGAGCAGTACTTC | CASSTGVGYEQYF
- | - | TRBJ2-7 | TRBV7-9 | TGTGCCAGCAGCTTAGGCACGACATACGAGCAGTACTTC | CASSLGTTYEQYF
- | - | TRBJ2-2 | TRBV21-1 | TGTGCCAGCCTCTTTTCTTGTACCCCACAGACGGGGTTGGCGTACACCGGGGAGCTGTTTTTT | CASLFSCTPQTGLAYTGELFF
- | once | TRBJ2-7 | TRBV19 | TGTGCCAGTAGTATCCACGAGCAGTACTTC | CASSIHEQYF
- | once | TRBJ2-7 | TRBV5-6 | TGTGCCAGCACCCTATCCCTCGGCGGAGGAGAGCAGTACTTC | CASTLSLGGGEQYF
TRBD1 | - | TRBJ1-1 | TRBV11-2 | TGTGCCAGCAGCTTAGACCAGCGACAGGGTGGACCTATTACCACTGAAGCTTTCTTT | CASSLDQRQGGPITTEAFF
TRBD2 | - | TRBJ2-3 | TRBV6-1 | TGTGCCAGCATCCCTGCGGGAGGGCCCACAGATACGCAGTATTTT | CASIPAGGPTDTQYF
- | - | TRBJ2-7 | TRBV6-5 | TGTGCCAGCAGTAGCGGCCGCTACGAGCAGTACTTC | CASSSGRYEQYF
TRBD1 | - | TRBJ2-1 | TRBV2 | TGTGCCAGCAGTACCGGGACAGGGGGGATCCGCGAGCAGTTCTTC | CASSTGTGGIREQFF
- | - | TRBJ2-5 | TRBV9 | TGTGCCAGCAGCCCCCGCGGGGGCGAAGAGACCCAGTACTTC | CASSPRGGEETQYF
- | - | TRBJ1-1 | TRBV7-9 | TGTGCCAGCAGAGAGACGACAGGAATGGGTGAAGCTTTCTTT | CASRETTGMGEAFF
- | - | TRBJ1-1 | TRBV7-9 | TGTGCCAGCAGCTACGGGGTTTTTGAAGCTTTCTTT | CASSYGVFEAFF
- | - | TRBJ1-5 | TRBV19 | TGTGCCAGTAGTATAGTTGGGGATAGCAATCAGCCCCAGCATTTT | CASSIVGDSNQPQHF
- | - | TRBJ2-3 | TRBV2 | TGTGCCAGCAGTGACTTAGCGGCGAGCACAGATACGCAGTATTTT | CASSDLAASTDTQYF
- | - | TRBJ2-1 | TRBV4-3 | TGCGCCAGCAGCCAAGATTCGGCGGCCTCCTACAATGAGCAGTTCTTC | CASSQDSAASYNEQFF